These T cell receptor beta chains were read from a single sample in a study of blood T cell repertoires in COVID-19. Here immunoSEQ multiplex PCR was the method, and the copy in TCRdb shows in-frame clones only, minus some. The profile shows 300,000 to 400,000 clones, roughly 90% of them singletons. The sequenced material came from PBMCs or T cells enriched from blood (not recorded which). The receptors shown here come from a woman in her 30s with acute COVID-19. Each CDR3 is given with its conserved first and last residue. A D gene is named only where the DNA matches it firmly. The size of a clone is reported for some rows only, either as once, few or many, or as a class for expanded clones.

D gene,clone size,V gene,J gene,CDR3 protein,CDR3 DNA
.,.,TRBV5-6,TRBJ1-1,CASSLGRRAMNTEAFF,TGTGCCAGCAGCTTGGGACGGAGGGCCATGAACACTGAAGCTTTCTTT
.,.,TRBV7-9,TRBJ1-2,CASSGGVSYGYTF,TGTGCCAGCAGCGGGGGGGTCTCTTATGGCTACACCTTC
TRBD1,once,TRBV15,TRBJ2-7,CATSKATGVGSYEQYF,TGTGCCACCAGCAAAGCGACAGGGGTGGGTTCCTACGAGCAGTACTTC
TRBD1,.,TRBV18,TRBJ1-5,CASSSGQASNQPQHF,TGTGCCAGCTCTTCCGGACAGGCGAGCAATCAGCCCCAGCATTTT
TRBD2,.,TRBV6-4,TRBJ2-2,CASSVLAGASNTGELFF,TGTGCCAGCAGTGTCCTAGCGGGGGCCTCGAACACCGGGGAGCTGTTTTTT
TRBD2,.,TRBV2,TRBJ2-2,CASSEWRGALNTGELFF,TGTGCCAGCAGTGAGTGGCGGGGGGCCCTGAACACCGGGGAGCTGTTTTTT
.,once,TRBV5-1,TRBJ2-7,CASSLEIESYEQYF,TGCGCCAGCAGCTTGGAGATCGAGTCCTACGAGCAGTACTTC
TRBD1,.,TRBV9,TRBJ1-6,CASSVATGGNSPLHF,TGTGCCAGCAGCGTAGCTACAGGGGGTAATTCACCCCTCCACTTT
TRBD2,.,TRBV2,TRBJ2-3,CASSEGLAGESDTQYF,TGTGCCAGCAGTGAGGGACTAGCGGGGGAATCAGATACGCAGTATTTT
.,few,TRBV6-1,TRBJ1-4,CASSELNEKLFF,TGTGCCAGCAGTGAACTTAATGAAAAACTGTTTTTT
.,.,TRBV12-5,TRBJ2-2,CASGFSSAMGELFF,TGTGCTAGTGGTTTTTCATCTGCGATGGGGGAGCTGTTTTTT
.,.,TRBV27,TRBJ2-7,CASSLSIRQVSYEQYF,TGTGCCAGCAGTTTATCGATTAGACAGGTCTCCTACGAGCAGTACTTC
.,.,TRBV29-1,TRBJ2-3,CSVEGELGGLYPYTQYF,TGCAGCGTTGAAGGGGAATTAGGAGGGCTCTACCCCTATACGCAGTATTTT
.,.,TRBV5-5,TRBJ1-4,CASSLAINTEKLFF,TGTGCCAGCAGCTTGGCCATAAACACTGAAAAACTGTTTTTT
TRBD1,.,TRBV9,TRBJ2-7,CASSGTGGSYEQYF,TGTGCCAGCAGCGGGACAGGGGGGTCCTACGAGCAGTACTTC
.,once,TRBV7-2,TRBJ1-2,CASSLLARAPNYGYTF,TGTGCCAGCAGCTTATTAGCCAGGGCCCCTAACTATGGCTACACCTTC
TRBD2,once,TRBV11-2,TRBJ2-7,CASSLSGGPGYEQYF,TGTGCCAGCAGCCTCAGCGGGGGCCCCGGGTACGAGCAGTACTTC
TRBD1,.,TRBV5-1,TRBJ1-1,CASSSGTGIAEAFF,TGCGCCAGCAGCTCCGGGACAGGGATCGCTGAAGCTTTCTTT
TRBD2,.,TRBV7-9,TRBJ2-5,CASSSTSAYQETQYF,TGTGCCAGCAGCTCAACTAGCGCCTACCAAGAGACCCAGTACTTC
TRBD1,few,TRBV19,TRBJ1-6,CATTGDRGVRSPLHF,TGTGCCACTACCGGGGACAGGGGAGTAAGAAGTCCCCTCCACTTT
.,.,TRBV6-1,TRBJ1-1,CASSEYGDYTEAFF,TGTGCCAGCAGTGAATACGGGGACTACACTGAAGCTTTCTTT
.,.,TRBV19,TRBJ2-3,CASSARSGTQYF,TGTGCCAGTAGTGCCCGTTCAGGTACGCAGTATTTT
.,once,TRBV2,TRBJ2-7,CASSEQTYEQYF,TGTGCCAGCAGTGAACAGACCTACGAGCAGTACTTC
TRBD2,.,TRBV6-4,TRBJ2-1,CASSSLAGDYNEQFF,TGTGCCAGCAGTTCCCTAGCGGGGGATTACAATGAGCAGTTCTTC
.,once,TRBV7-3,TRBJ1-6,CASSLWAGGSPLHF,TGTGCCAGCAGCTTATGGGCCGGGGGGTCACCCCTCCACTTT
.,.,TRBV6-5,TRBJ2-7,CASSYSWASYEQYF,TGTGCCAGCAGTTACTCGTGGGCCAGTTACGAGCAGTACTTC
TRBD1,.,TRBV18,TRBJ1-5,CASSPQHIRTGARVRQPQHF,TGTGCCAGCTCACCACAACATATAAGGACAGGCGCTAGGGTACGCCAGCCCCAGCATTTT
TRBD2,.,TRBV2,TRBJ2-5,CASKGGLAVETQYF,TGTGCCAGCAAGGGGGGACTAGCAGTAGAGACCCAGTACTTC
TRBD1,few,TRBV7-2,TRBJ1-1,CASRSTGETEAFF,TGTGCCAGCAGGTCCACAGGGGAAACTGAAGCTTTCTTT
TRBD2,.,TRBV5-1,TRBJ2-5,CASSLGGGAGETQYF,TGCGCCAGCAGCTTAGGCGGGGGGGCGGGGGAGACCCAGTACTTC
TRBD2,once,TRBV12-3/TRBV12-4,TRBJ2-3,CASSAGGTRCF,TGTGCCAGCAGCGCCGGTGGGACTAGATGTTTT
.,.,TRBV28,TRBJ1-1,CATHNRNTEAFF,TGTGCCACCCACAACCGAAACACTGAAGCTTTCTTT
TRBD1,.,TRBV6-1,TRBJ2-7,CASSEDDRGYEQYF,TGTGCCAGCAGTGAAGACGACAGGGGTTACGAGCAGTACTTC
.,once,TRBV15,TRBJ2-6,CATSLRRGGANVLTF,TGTGCCACCAGCTTACGCCGAGGCGGGGCCAACGTCCTGACTTTC
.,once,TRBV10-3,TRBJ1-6,CAISGDGNNSPLHF,TGTGCCATCAGTGGAGACGGGAATAATTCACCCCTCCACTTT
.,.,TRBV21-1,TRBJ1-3,CASSKARGDNVPFSGNTIYF,TGTGCCAGCAGCAAAGCTAGAGGGGACAATGTTCCTTTCTCTGGAAACACCATATATTTT
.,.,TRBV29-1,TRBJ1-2,CSVSTRGSNYGYTF,TGCAGCGTTTCCACAAGGGGCTCGAACTATGGCTACACCTTC
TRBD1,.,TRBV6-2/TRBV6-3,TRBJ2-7,CASSYWTGVYEQYF,TGTGCCAGCAGTTACTGGACAGGGGTTTACGAGCAGTACTTC
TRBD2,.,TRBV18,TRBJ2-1,CASSTPQGRGGYNEQFF,TGTGCCAGCTCGACTCCCCAGGGGCGGGGGGGCTACAATGAGCAGTTCTTC
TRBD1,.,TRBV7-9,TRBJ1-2,CASSSTAGQGLGYTF,TGTGCCAGCAGCTCCACCGCGGGACAGGGGCTCGGCTACACCTTC
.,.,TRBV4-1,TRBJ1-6,CASSQIGDWYNSPLHF,TGCGCCAGCAGCCAGATAGGGGACTGGTATAATTCACCCCTCCACTTT
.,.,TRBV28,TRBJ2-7,CASTLGGKFPYEQYF,TGTGCCAGCACCCTTGGGGGCAAATTCCCCTACGAGCAGTACTTC